Listed below are T cell receptor beta chains from one sample, sequenced in a study of Tregs in tolerant kidney transplant recipients. This table comes from immunoSEQ multiplex PCR, and its TCRdb copy is limited to in-frame clones, with some not included. The sample consists of about 3,900 clones, approximately 83% of them appearing once. The material sequenced was Tregs from blood, taken before the transplant. These receptors were taken from a human donor who received a combined kidney and bone marrow transplant. CDR3s include the opening cysteine and the closing phenylalanine or tryptophan. The order of the fields is clone size, V gene, D gene, J gene, CDR3 DNA, CDR3 protein. The D gene is left open where the match is weak. A clone size is listed for some rows: how often the clone was seen (once, few, many), or a class if it is expanded.

.,TRBV28,TRBD2,TRBJ2-1,TGTGCCAGCAGCCTAGAGCGGGGGGACCCGGTTTGGAATGAGCAGTTCTTC,CASSLERGDPVWNEQFF
.,TRBV28,TRBD1,TRBJ2-2,TGTGCCAGCAGTCTGACCGGGACAGGGAACACCGGGGAGCTGTTTTTT,CASSLTGTGNTGELFF
.,TRBV4-1,TRBD2,TRBJ2-3,TGCGCCAGCAGCCAAGTCTTACTAGCGGGAGTAACAGATACGCAGTATTTT,CASSQVLLAGVTDTQYF
few,TRBV28,TRBD1,TRBJ1-1,TGTGCCAGCAGTCGCCCAGGGGGCTGGAACACTGAAGCTTTCTTT,CASSRPGGWNTEAFF
once,TRBV28,TRBD1,TRBJ1-2,TGTGCCAGCAGTTTATCGAAACAGGGGACCAACTATGGCTACACCTTC,CASSLSKQGTNYGYTF
.,TRBV20-1,.,TRBJ1-2,TGCAGTGCCCCCGGTAACTATGGCTACACCTTC,CSAPGNYGYTF
.,TRBV10-3,TRBD1,TRBJ1-1,TGTGCCACCTTCGGACAGGAGAACACTGAAGCTTTCTTT,CATFGQENTEAFF
.,TRBV27,TRBD2,TRBJ2-1,TGTGCCAGCAGTTTGGCTAGCGGGAGCTCCTACAATGAGCAGTTCTTC,CASSLASGSSYNEQFF
.,TRBV29-1,TRBD2,TRBJ2-5,TGCAGCGTTGCCGGGACTAGCCGGGAGACCCAGTACTTC,CSVAGTSRETQYF
.,TRBV2,.,TRBJ2-5,TGTGCCAGCAGTGAAGCCGGAAAGCCGGGGGAGTACTTC,CASSEAGKPGEYF
.,TRBV28,TRBD1,TRBJ2-5,TGTGCCAGCAGTTCTGTCGACAGGGGGGGAGGAGAGACCCAGTACTTC,CASSSVDRGGGETQYF
.,TRBV7-2,.,TRBJ2-3,TGTGCCAGCAGCGAGAGCACAGATACGCAGTATTTT,CASSESTDTQYF
.,TRBV15,TRBD2,TRBJ2-1,TGTGCCACCAACGCCGGGACTAGCGTCTCCTACAATGAGCAGTTCTTC,CATNAGTSVSYNEQFF
.,TRBV5-1,.,TRBJ2-1,TGCGCCAGCAGCTTGGAAGCCAATGAGCAGTTCTTC,CASSLEANEQFF
.,TRBV4-3,.,TRBJ2-7,TGCGCCAGCAGCCAAGAAGGGGGTATCGAGCAGTACTTC,CASSQEGGIEQYF
.,TRBV18,TRBD2,TRBJ2-3,TGTGCCAGCCCTAGCGGGACCCTAGATACGCAGTATTTT,CASPSGTLDTQYF
.,TRBV5-6,TRBD2,TRBJ2-7,TGTGCCAGCAGCCGGCGCGGCACTAGCGGCTCTACCTACGAGCAGTACTTC,CASSRRGTSGSTYEQYF
.,TRBV6-1,TRBD1,TRBJ2-7,TGTGCCAGCAGTGCCCTCCCCGGGGACAGGATCTACGAGCAGTACTTC,CASSALPGDRIYEQYF
.,TRBV29-1,.,TRBJ1-1,TGCAGCGCAAGGGACGGGAGAAACGCTGAAGCTTTCTTT,CSARDGRNAEAFF
.,TRBV19,TRBD1,TRBJ2-3,TGTGCCAGTAGTATCTCCACCGGGACAGGGACTGATACGCAGTATTTT,CASSISTGTGTDTQYF
.,TRBV5-1,TRBD2,TRBJ2-1,TGCGCCAGCAGCTGGGGACCGGGGGGTGAGCAGTTCTTC,CASSWGPGGEQFF
.,TRBV15,.,TRBJ1-5,TGTGCCACCAGCAGAGTGGGCAGCAATCAGCCCCAGCATTTT,CATSRVGSNQPQHF
.,TRBV28,TRBD1,TRBJ1-2,TGTGCCAGCAGTGGACAGGGAATGTGGTCTGCATATGGCTACACCTTC,CASSGQGMWSAYGYTF
.,TRBV5-4,TRBD2,TRBJ2-1,TGTGCCAGCAGCCCCCGGGGTAGCGGGTTCAATGAGCAGTTCTTC,CASSPRGSGFNEQFF
.,TRBV5-1,.,TRBJ2-2,TGCGCCAGCAGCTTAAATGGGGCGCTGACCGGGGAGCTGTTTTTT,CASSLNGALTGELFF
.,TRBV10-1,.,TRBJ2-3,TGCGCCAGCAGTTTCTCCACAGATACGCAGTATTTT,CASSFSTDTQYF
.,TRBV18,.,TRBJ2-3,TGTGCCAGCTCAATAACAGGTAGCACAGATACGCAGTATTTT,CASSITGSTDTQYF
.,TRBV19,.,TRBJ2-3,TGTGCCAGTAGTATAGGTGGCAGGGGCGCTTGGATAGATACGCAGTATTTT,CASSIGGRGAWIDTQYF